This is a list of T cell receptor beta chains from one sample in a study of human T cells and chemical hapten exposure. In TCRdb, the RACE reads were re-called with MiXCR into one record per CDR3 protein. This table has about 84,000 distinct CDR3 sequences, about a tenth appearing once. Here the sequenced sample was whole blood, taken in connection with sensitization to the hapten diphenylcyclopropenone (DPC). The receptors here all came from a woman aged 45-59 years with alopecia areata. Some clones in this sample may be carry-over from other donors' samples. Each CDR3 is given with its conserved first and last residue. A D gene is named only where the DNA matches it firmly. Clone size, where shown, is once, few, many, or a class for clones that have expanded.

abundance	v_gene	j_gene	d_gene	CDR3nt	CDR3aa
many	TRBV18	TRBJ2-1	TRBD2	TGTGCCAGCTCGCCTAGCGGGAGGGCCGATGAGCAGTTCTTC	CASSPSGRADEQFF
many	TRBV5-1	TRBJ1-5	TRBD1	TGCGCCAGTTCGGACAGGGACCCGTCCAGTCAGCCCCAGCATTTT	CASSDRDPSSQPQHF
.	TRBV12-3/TRBV12-4	TRBJ2-7	TRBD2	TGTGCCAGCACAAACAACGGCGGGAGGATGCACGAGCAGTACTTC	CASTNNGGRMHEQYF
many	TRBV7-8	TRBJ2-5	.	TGTGCCAGCAACGACAGGAGGGGGGAGACCCAGTACTTC	CASNDRRGETQYF
few	TRBV20-1	TRBJ2-7	TRBD2	TGCAGTGCGCCCGGGACTAGCGGGAGGCACTCCTACGAGCAGTACTTC	CSAPGTSGRHSYEQYF
many	TRBV11-2	TRBJ2-1	TRBD2	TGTGCCAGCAATCCTAGCGGTACAACTGAGCAGTTCTTC	CASNPSGTTEQFF
many	TRBV11-3	TRBJ2-2	.	TGTGCCAGCAGCCCCGAGAGGCCTAGTGACACCGGGGAGCTGTTTTTT	CASSPERPSDTGELFF
many	TRBV6-6	TRBJ2-7	.	TGTGCCAGCAGTTACTCGAACCCAGGGGAGCAGTACTTC	CASSYSNPGEQYF
many	TRBV19	TRBJ1-2	TRBD1	TGTGCCAGTACCCTGCCAGGGGGTGGCTACACCTTC	CASTLPGGGYTF
.	TRBV29-1	TRBJ2-1	.	TGCAGCGCCACCCGGCGGGGAGTCTACAATGAGCAGTTCTTC	CSATRRGVYNEQFF
.	TRBV27	TRBJ1-4	.	TGTGCCAGCAGTTTATCGGGGGGGTCGATTAATGAAAAACTGTTTTTT	CASSLSGGSINEKLFF
.	TRBV4-2	TRBJ1-4	TRBD1	TGTGCCGGCAGCCAAGAATCACAGGGGGATGAAAAACTGTTTTTT	CAGSQESQGDEKLFF
many	TRBV9	TRBJ1-2	.	TGTGCCAGCACCTTTAGAGGACGCGACGGCTACACCTTC	CASTFRGRDGYTF
.	TRBV28	TRBJ1-1	.	TGTGCCAGCAGCTCCCCCGCAGGGAATAGGCAGAACACTGAAGTTTTCTTT	CASSSPAGNRQNTEVFF
many	TRBV28	TRBJ2-3	.	TGTGCCAGCAGATCCGGGACCGGTACGCAGTATTTT	CASRSGTGTQYF
many	TRBV20-1	TRBJ1-2	.	TGCAGTGCTTCACCGGGAGGAGGGGCAAACTATGGCTACACCTTC	CSASPGGGANYGYTF
many	TRBV28	TRBJ1-6	.	TGTGCCACTCTCGTAAGGCATTCACCCCTCCACTTT	CATLVRHSPLHF
many	TRBV29-1	TRBJ1-1	.	TGCAGCGTTGTGCCTAGCGCTGAAGCTTTCTTT	CSVVPSAEAFF
many	TRBV20-1	TRBJ2-7	TRBD2	TGCAGTGCTAGTGTCCTAGCGGGACCCTACGAGCAGTACTTC	CSASVLAGPYEQYF
.	TRBV4-3	TRBJ2-5	.	TGCGCCAGCAGCCAAGACCCCCCCGGGGGGCTAGCAGAGACCCAGTACTTC	CASSQDPPGGLAETQYF
few	TRBV29-1	TRBJ2-3	.	TGCAGCAAGCTGGGGAGCACAGATACGCAGTATTTT	CSKLGSTDTQYF
few	TRBV28	TRBJ2-2	.	TGTGCCAGCAGTCCAGGACAGCTACGTCCCGGGGAGCTGTTTTTT	CASSPGQLRPGELFF
few	TRBV12-3/TRBV12-4	TRBJ1-2	.	TGTGCCAGCAGGCTGATGGGATGGGGCTACACCTTC	CASRLMGWGYTF
many	TRBV6-6	TRBJ1-3	.	TGTGCCAGCAGTCCCTCCAGAAGATCTGGAAACACCATATATTTT	CASSPSRRSGNTIYF
.	TRBV5-1	TRBJ2-3	TRBD2	TGCGCCAGCAGCGGAGCGGGGCCCTTGGGGGATACGCAGTATTTT	CASSGAGPLGDTQYF
.	TRBV7-2	TRBJ2-1	TRBD2	TGTGCCAGCAGCCCATGGACTAGCAATGAGCAGTTCTTC	CASSPWTSNEQFF
few	TRBV19	TRBJ2-6	.	TGTGCCAGTACCCCCCTGAACTCTGGGGCCAACGTCCTGACTTTC	CASTPLNSGANVLTF
many	TRBV24-1	TRBJ2-7	.	TGTGCCACCAGTGATTCTCCTCCCGAACTAGGAAGCTACGAGCAGTACTTC	CATSDSPPELGSYEQYF
many	TRBV27	TRBJ1-6	.	TGTGCCAGCAGTCAACACAGAGGGTCACCCCTCCACTTT	CASSQHRGSPLHF
many	TRBV12-3/TRBV12-4	TRBJ2-7	TRBD2	TGTGCCAGCAGTTTTTGGACTAGCGGGAGGGCCGGACAGTACTTC	CASSFWTSGRAGQYF
few	TRBV18	TRBJ2-7	TRBD1	TGTGCCAGCTCACCAGGGACAGGTGAGGCCTACGAGCAGTACTTC	CASSPGTGEAYEQYF
many	TRBV12-3/TRBV12-4	TRBJ2-2	.	TGTGCCAGCAGGCCCGGGATGAACACCGGGGAGCTGTTTTTT	CASRPGMNTGELFF
.	TRBV21-1	TRBJ2-2	.	TGTGCCAGCACCTCTCCAGGGGGCTACACCGGGGAGCTGTTTTTT	CASTSPGGYTGELFF
few	TRBV5-6	TRBJ2-1	.	TGTGCCAGCAGCTTGGGACCCACCGGACGGGACAATGAGCAGTTCTTC	CASSLGPTGRDNEQFF
many	TRBV14	TRBJ2-2	.	TGTGCCAGCAGCCAAGATCGGGCTGGGGAGCTGTTTTTT	CASSQDRAGELFF
many	TRBV5-5	TRBJ2-3	TRBD2	TGTGCCAGCAGCTTGCTAGCGGGCACAGATACGCAGTATTTT	CASSLLAGTDTQYF
few	TRBV6-6	TRBJ1-2	TRBD1	TGTGCCAGCACCGACGGGGACAGGGCTAACTATGGCTACACCTTC	CASTDGDRANYGYTF
.	TRBV9	TRBJ2-1	TRBD2	TGTGCCAGCAGCGTAGGGGGGACTAGCGGGAGTAACTACAATGAGCAGTTCTTC	CASSVGGTSGSNYNEQFF
few	TRBV7-2	TRBJ2-5	TRBD1	TGTGCCAGCAGCCGGTCCGGGACTGGGACAGGGGGAGAGACCCAGTACTTC	CASSRSGTGTGGETQYF
few	TRBV29-1	TRBJ2-3	TRBD1	TGCAGCGCGGACAGGGGCACAGATACGCAGTATTTT	CSADRGTDTQYF
.	TRBV20-1	TRBJ2-3	.	TGCAGTGCAGGAGACACAGATACGCAGTATTTT	CSAGDTDTQYF
.	TRBV20-1	TRBJ2-2	.	TGCAGTGCTAGCTACGACAGGTCGAACACCGGGGAGCTGTTTTTT	CSASYDRSNTGELFF